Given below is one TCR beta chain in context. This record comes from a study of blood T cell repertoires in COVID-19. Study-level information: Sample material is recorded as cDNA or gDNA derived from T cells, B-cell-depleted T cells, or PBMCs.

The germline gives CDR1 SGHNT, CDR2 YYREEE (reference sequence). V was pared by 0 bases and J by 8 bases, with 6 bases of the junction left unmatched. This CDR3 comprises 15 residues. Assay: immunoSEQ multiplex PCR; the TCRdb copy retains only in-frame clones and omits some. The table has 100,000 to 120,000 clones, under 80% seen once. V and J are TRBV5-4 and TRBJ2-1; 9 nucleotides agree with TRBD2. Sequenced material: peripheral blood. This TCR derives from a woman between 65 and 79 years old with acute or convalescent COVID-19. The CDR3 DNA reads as TGTGCCAGCAGCTTGGCCGGGACTAGCTTGTATGAGCAGTTCTTC. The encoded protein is CASSLAGTSLYEQFF.